What follows are 17 T cell receptor beta chains derived from one specimen sequenced in a study of T cell responses to AZD1222 COVID-19 vaccine. Assay used: immunoSEQ multiplex PCR; TCRdb lists only in-frame clones, some missing. This table holds about 99,000 clones, around 87% found once. The sample was peripheral blood, taken on day 0 of AZD1222 vaccination. Receptors were obtained from an adult in good health.

This chain connects TRBV7-6 to TRBJ1-5, with unresolved D. Germline CDR1 reads SGHVS; CDR2 reads FNYEAQ. Trimming stripped 5 bases from V and 0 bases from J, with 8 bases between. The CDR3 extends over 14 amino acids. In DNA form, the CDR3 reads TGTGCCAGCAGCCTAACGGATAGCAATCAGCCCCAGCATTTT. Translation: CASSLTDSNQPQHF.

This sequence joins TRBV6-2 or TRBV6-3 and TRBJ1-1; D is undetermined. This CDR3 contains 15 residues. CDR1 is MNHEY, CDR2 SVGEGT, per germline. Trimming removed 2 bases from V and 1 base from J, with 11 bases in between. In nucleotides, the CDR3 is TGTGCCAGCAGTTACCACGACATGCCGAACACTGAAGCTTTCTTT. Translating it yields CASSYHDMPNTEAFF.

The rearrangement uses TRBV11-1 and TRBJ1-1, with TRBD1 matching 7 bases. The CDR3 totals 13 residues. The ends lost 7 bases at V and 2 bases at J; junction bases unmatched: 4. Germline CDR1 and CDR2: SGHAT and FQDESV (reference sequence). For the CDR3, the DNA is TGTGCCAGCACCAGGGGGTCCAACACTGAAGCTTTCTTT. Its translation is CASTRGSNTEAFF. The full variable domain, its missing parts supplied by reference TRBV11-1 and TRBJ1-1, is EAEVAQSPRYKITEKSQAVAFWCDPISGHATLYWYRQILGQGPELLVQFQDESVVDDSQLPKDRFSAERLKGVDSTLKIQPAELGDSAMYLCASTRGSNTEAFFGQGTRLTVV.

On this clone: One junction end disagrees with the germline gene, perhaps due to a read error. V is TRBV4-2 and J is TRBJ2-2, with D perhaps TRBD2 (5 bases). The germline gives CDR1 LGHNA, CDR2 YNFKEQ. This CDR3 region has 16 residues. The CDR3 reads CASSRRAGQNPGELFF. In nucleotides, the CDR3 is TGTGCCAGCAGCCGGCGGGCCGGGCAGAACCCCGGGGAGCTGTTTTTT.

This chain links TRBV28 with TRBJ1-2, with D uncertain. From germline, CDR1 is MDHEN and CDR2 SYDVKM. There are 14 residues in the CDR3. Trimming left V 2 bases short and J 4 bases short, with 11 bases between. The CDR3 DNA reads as TGTGCCAGCAGTTTACCACGGGAAAGCTATGGCTACACCTTC. Residues: CASSLPRESYGYTF.

The chain couples TRBV15 to TRBJ1-3, with D tentatively TRBD1 (5 bases). The CDR3 runs 17 residues. Germline assignment: CDR1 LNHNV and CDR2 YYDKDF (reference sequence). The germline V and J ends were trimmed by 3 bases and 3 bases, with 18 bases remaining between them. CDR3 in amino acids: CATSSPRTGAYGNTIYF. CDR3 DNA: TGTGCCACCAGCAGCCCCAGAACAGGAGCCTATGGAAACACCATATATTTT.

The genes are TRBV9 and TRBJ2-1, with a possible D match to TRBD2 (5 bases). The CDR3 runs 15 residues. V was shortened by 0 bases and J by 2 bases, with 9 bases between the two germline ends. Germline V gives CDR1 SGDLS, CDR2 YYNGEE. CDR3 protein: CASSVGRVPYNEQFF. The CDR3 region has the DNA TGTGCCAGCAGCGTAGGGCGGGTGCCCTACAATGAGCAGTTCTTC.

J is TRBJ1-3 and V is TRBV27; D call uncertain. The CDR3 has 15 amino acids. The V end lost 3 bases, the J end lost 0 bases, and 9 bases lay between the germline ends. Per the germline V gene, CDR1 is MNHEY and CDR2 is SMNVEV (reference sequence). CDR3 nucleotide sequence: TGTGCCAGCAGTTTGACTTTGAGCTCTGGAAACACCATATATTTT. It translates to CASSLTLSSGNTIYF.

The chain links TRBV18 to TRBJ2-5; 8 bases align to TRBD1. Germline V gene data show CDR1 as KGHSH and CDR2 as LQKENI. The V and J ends lost 5 bases and 7 bases, in that order; junction bases with no gene match: 12. CDR3 length: 15 residues. The DNA of the CDR3 is TGTGCCAGCTCAACGGGGCAGGGGGCAGGAGTGACCCAGTACTTC. This translates into CASSTGQGAGVTQYF. Full variable domain (remainder filled in from reference TRBV18 and TRBJ2-5): NAGVMQNPRHLVRRRGQEARLRCSPMKGHSHVYWYRQLPEEGLKFMVYLQKENIIDESGMPKERFSAEFPKEGPSILRIQQVVRGDSAAYFCASSTGQGAGVTQYFGPGTRLLVL.

This clone was seen once. The CDR3 DNA reads as TGTGCCAGCAGCCGTACTAGCGCCGGCTACGAGCAGTACTTC. Protein sequence: CASSRTSAGYEQYF. The chain recombines TRBV3-1 (or the pseudogene TRBV3-2) with TRBJ2-7; 7 bases align to TRBD2. Germline V lookup: CDR1 LGHDT, CDR2 YNNKEL (reference sequence). J lost 3 bases, V lost 4 bases, and 6 bases had no gene match. There are 14 residues in the CDR3.

The J gene is TRBJ1-3, the V gene TRBV9; D gene unclear. The CDR3 loop spans 18 amino acids. The germline gives CDR1 SGDLS, CDR2 YYNGEE. Trimming took 3 bases from V and 1 from J, leaving 20 bases between them. The CDR3 here is CASSAREVTRASGNTIYF. The CDR3 region has the DNA TGTGCCAGCAGCGCTAGGGAGGTCACGAGGGCTTCTGGAAACACCATATATTTT.

This chain links TRBV6-6 with TRBJ1-2; 8 nucleotides align to TRBD1. The CDR3 runs to 13 residues. CDR1 and CDR2 from the germline V gene are MNHNY and SVGAGI (reference sequence). The J segment lost 8 bases and the V segment lost 6 bases, leaving 8 bases of the junction unmatched. CDR3 sequence: CASRIDRGSGYTF. The CDR3 nucleotides are TGTGCCAGCAGGATTGACAGGGGCTCCGGCTACACCTTC.

This chain links TRBV19 with TRBJ1-5, with unresolved D. The CDR3 extends over 15 amino acids. CDR1 is LNHDA and CDR2 is SQIVND in the germline V gene (reference sequence). Deletions cut 4 bases from V and 6 bases from J, with 16 bases between. The CDR3 DNA is TGTGCCAGTAGTACCGGGCCAAGGGATGGTCAGCCCCAGCATTTT. This translates into CASSTGPRDGQPQHF. Variable domain in full (rest from reference TRBV19 and TRBJ1-5): DGGITQSPKYLFRKEGQNVTLSCEQNLNHDAMYWYRQDPGQGLRLIYYSQIVNDFQKGDIAEGYSVSREKKESFPLTVTSAQKNPTAFYLCASSTGPRDGQPQHFGDGTRLSIL.

This clone came up once. The genes are TRBV14 and TRBJ2-2; D remains ambiguous. V was clipped by 3 bases and J by 3 bases, with 11 bases between them. The CDR3 is 15 residues long. CDR1 is SGHDN and CDR2 is FVKESK in the germline V gene. CDR3 bases: TGTGCCAGCAGCCAGATGGCAAGCCACACCGGGGAGCTGTTTTTT. Translated: CASSQMASHTGELFF.

The V call is TRBV2, the J call TRBJ2-5; D assignment may be TRBD1 or TRBD2 (6 bases each). CDR3 size: 14 residues. V was shortened by 6 bases and J by 7 bases, with 18 bases between the two germline ends. Germline CDR1 reads SNHLY; CDR2 reads FYNNEI. The CDR3 coding sequence is TGTGCCAGCAGGCGGGACACCGATGGGGGGACCCAGTACTTC. Translating it yields CASRRDTDGGTQYF.

The gene calls are TRBV11-2 and TRBJ1-1; 9 bases are a match to TRBD1. The CDR3 has 16 residues. The junction had 7 bases not matched to a gene; V was cut back by 5 bases and J by 0 bases. Germline-derived CDR1 and CDR2 are SGHAT and FQNNGV. CDR3 DNA: TGTGCCAGCAGCCCTGGGACAGGGTATATGAACACTGAAGCTTTCTTT. Translating it yields CASSPGTGYMNTEAFF.

V and J are TRBV2 and TRBJ2-1; 9 positions match TRBD2. V lost 7 bases, J lost 5 bases, and 6 bases stayed unmatched. CDR1 and CDR2 (germline): SNHLY, FYNNEI. The length of the CDR3 is 14 residues. The CDR3 DNA reads TGTGCCAGCAAGCGGGCTAGCGGGAACAATGAGCAGTTCTTC. Encoded protein: CASKRASGNNEQFF. Based on the CDR3 plus reference TRBV2 and TRBJ2-1, the full variable domain is EPEVTQTPSHQVTQMGQEVILRCVPISNHLYFYWYRQILGQKVEFLVSFYNNEISEKSEIFDDQFSVERPDGSNFTLKIRSTKLEDSAMYFCASKRASGNNEQFFGPGTRLTVL.